This TCR beta chain appears in the sequencing data of a study of blood T cell repertoires in COVID-19. Germline V CDR1 and CDR2: MNHNY, SVGAGI (reference sequence). Trimming cost V 2 bases and J 4 bases, with 17 bases left between them. This CDR3 is 16 amino acids long. Profiling relied on immunoSEQ multiplex PCR, and the TCRdb table lists in-frame clones only, not all of them. Here the sample spans 150,000 to 190,000 clones, approximately 92% being singletons. This sequence originates from a woman aged 35 to 49 with acute or convalescent COVID-19. Input material: peripheral blood. The V and J genes are TRBV6-6 and TRBJ1-1; the D gene is possibly TRBD1 (5 bases). This CDR3 is CASSYPIGREGTEAFF. CDR3 DNA: TGTGCCAGCAGTTACCCCATCGGCAGGGAGGGCACTGAAGCTTTCTTT.